This is a list of T cell receptor beta chains from one sample in a study of T cells after yellow fever vaccination. TCRdb re-called the 5' RACE reads with MiXCR, one entry per CDR3 protein. The data show approximately 510,000 distinct CDR3 sequences, with 21% seen just once and about 16% held by the top ten. This sample comprised PBMCs, obtained 20 to 25 days after the first yellow fever vaccination. The receptor source for this set is a man between 18 and 29 years old who received the YFV17D yellow fever vaccine. The CDR3 runs from the conserved cysteine through the conserved F or W. A D gene is named only where the DNA matches it firmly. Clone sizes are given selectively: once, few, many, or a class where the clone is expanded.

J gene: TRBJ2-6; D gene: TRBD2; clone size: few; V gene: TRBV4-3; CDR3 DNA: TGCGCCAGCAGCCAAGGGTCTGCGGGGGCTGGGGCCAACGTCCTGACTTTC; CDR3 protein: CASSQGSAGAGANVLTF
J gene: TRBJ1-4; D gene: TRBD1; clone size: few; V gene: TRBV7-9; CDR3 DNA: TGTGCCAGCAGCTCAGACAGGGTTAGCGGAAAACTGTTTTTT; CDR3 protein: CASSSDRVSGKLFF
J gene: TRBJ2-7; D gene: TRBD1; clone size: -; V gene: TRBV6-2/TRBV6-3; CDR3 DNA: TGTGCCAGCAAGGAGACAGGGGGCTTTTACGAGCAGTACTTC; CDR3 protein: CASKETGGFYEQYF
J gene: TRBJ2-6; D gene: -; clone size: -; V gene: TRBV5-1; CDR3 DNA: TGCGCCAGCAGCTTGGCCTCAGTAGTGCTTGGTGGGGCCAACGTCCTGACTTTC; CDR3 protein: CASSLASVVLGGANVLTF
J gene: TRBJ2-1; D gene: -; clone size: -; V gene: TRBV20-1; CDR3 DNA: TGCAGTGCTAGATTGCAGGACGGATATAATGAGCAGTTCTTC; CDR3 protein: CSARLQDGYNEQFF
J gene: TRBJ2-5; D gene: -; clone size: few; V gene: TRBV4-3; CDR3 DNA: TGCGCCAGCAGCCCCCGGGGTAATCGAGGGGAGACCCAGTACTTC; CDR3 protein: CASSPRGNRGETQYF
J gene: TRBJ2-1; D gene: -; clone size: many; V gene: TRBV28; CDR3 DNA: TGTGCCAGCAGCGGGGACAGGGCGGGAGGCAATGAGCAGTTCTTC; CDR3 protein: CASSGDRAGGNEQFF
J gene: TRBJ2-1; D gene: TRBD1; clone size: few; V gene: TRBV3-1; CDR3 DNA: TGTGCCAGCAGCCAAGATCTGGTGGGGACAGGGAAGTTCTTC; CDR3 protein: CASSQDLVGTGKFF
J gene: TRBJ2-5; D gene: TRBD1; clone size: -; V gene: TRBV5-1; CDR3 DNA: TGCGCCAGCAGCTCCTTGGAGGGACAGGGGGCTTTAGAGACCCAGTACTTC; CDR3 protein: CASSSLEGQGALETQYF
J gene: TRBJ2-5; D gene: -; clone size: -; V gene: TRBV7-8; CDR3 DNA: TGTGCCAGCAGCTCGTCCCGGGACTTGAAAACTTACCAAGAGACCCAGTACTTC; CDR3 protein: CASSSSRDLKTYQETQYF
J gene: TRBJ2-2; D gene: -; clone size: few; V gene: TRBV28; CDR3 DNA: TGTGCCAGCAGTCCGTACCAGGGGAACACCGGGGAGCTGTTTTTT; CDR3 protein: CASSPYQGNTGELFF
J gene: TRBJ2-5; D gene: TRBD2; clone size: -; V gene: TRBV7-9; CDR3 DNA: TGTGCCAGCAGCCCCCCCGGACTAGGGGAGACCCAGTACTTC; CDR3 protein: CASSPPGLGETQYF
J gene: TRBJ2-4; D gene: -; clone size: few; V gene: TRBV28; CDR3 DNA: TGTGCCAGCAGCGGACTGCGGGTAGCCAAAAACATTCAGTACTTC; CDR3 protein: CASSGLRVAKNIQYF
J gene: TRBJ2-7; D gene: -; clone size: few; V gene: TRBV12-3/TRBV12-4; CDR3 DNA: TGTGCCAGCAGTTTGCGCAGGGGCGGGATCGAGCAGTACTTC; CDR3 protein: CASSLRRGGIEQYF
J gene: TRBJ2-1; D gene: -; clone size: -; V gene: TRBV7-3; CDR3 DNA: TGTGCCATCAGTCGGACCGCTATCGAAAGGGGACGGTTCTTC; CDR3 protein: CAISRTAIERGRFF
J gene: TRBJ2-1; D gene: -; clone size: -; V gene: TRBV12-3/TRBV12-4; CDR3 DNA: TGTGCCAGCACGGGTTGGTTGGACTACAATGAGCAGTTCTTC; CDR3 protein: CASTGWLDYNEQFF
J gene: TRBJ2-4; D gene: TRBD2; clone size: -; V gene: TRBV6-2/TRBV6-3; CDR3 DNA: TGTGCCAGCAGTACACTAGCGGGGTTCGGGGGCAAAAACATTCAGTACTTC; CDR3 protein: CASSTLAGFGGKNIQYF
J gene: TRBJ1-5; D gene: -; clone size: -; V gene: TRBV4-3; CDR3 DNA: TGCGCCAGCAGCCAAGAGTTTAGGGGGAGCAATCAGCCCCAGCATTTT; CDR3 protein: CASSQEFRGSNQPQHF
J gene: TRBJ2-7; D gene: TRBD1; clone size: -; V gene: TRBV6-1; CDR3 DNA: TGTGCCAGCAGTCCAACAGGGGGCTGGTCCTACGAGCAGTACTTC; CDR3 protein: CASSPTGGWSYEQYF
J gene: TRBJ2-1; D gene: TRBD2; clone size: once; V gene: TRBV28; CDR3 DNA: TGTGCCAGCAGTTCCCCTCTAGCGGGTTTCGAGCAGTTCTTC; CDR3 protein: CASSSPLAGFEQFF
J gene: TRBJ2-2; D gene: -; clone size: few; V gene: TRBV5-1; CDR3 DNA: TGCGCCAGCAGCACCCGGCCTAACGGGGAGCTGTTTTTT; CDR3 protein: CASSTRPNGELFF
J gene: TRBJ1-6; D gene: TRBD1; clone size: -; V gene: TRBV27; CDR3 DNA: TGTGCCAGCACCCAAAGGGACAGCAGGAATTCACCCCTCCACTTT; CDR3 protein: CASTQRDSRNSPLHF
J gene: TRBJ2-1; D gene: TRBD1; clone size: -; V gene: TRBV7-2; CDR3 DNA: TGTGCCAGCAGCCGACAGGGGCTAAGCTCCTACAATGAGCAGTTCTTC; CDR3 protein: CASSRQGLSSYNEQFF
J gene: TRBJ1-6; D gene: -; clone size: -; V gene: TRBV5-6; CDR3 DNA: TGTGCCAGCAGCATCGGACTCTCAGATAATTCACCCCTCCACTTT; CDR3 protein: CASSIGLSDNSPLHF
J gene: TRBJ2-1; D gene: -; clone size: -; V gene: TRBV7-2; CDR3 DNA: TGTGCCAGCAGCCCCCTTTACCCAGGGACACCCTACAATGAGCAGTTCTTC; CDR3 protein: CASSPLYPGTPYNEQFF
J gene: TRBJ1-6; D gene: -; clone size: -; V gene: TRBV3-1; CDR3 DNA: TGTGCCAGCACAACAGGTTTGGGTTCACCCCTCCACTTT; CDR3 protein: CASTTGLGSPLHF
J gene: TRBJ2-3; D gene: -; clone size: few; V gene: TRBV5-1; CDR3 DNA: TGCGCCAGCAGCTTGGGACTAGGGATTCGCACAGATACGCAGTATTTT; CDR3 protein: CASSLGLGIRTDTQYF
J gene: TRBJ2-5; D gene: -; clone size: few; V gene: TRBV7-2; CDR3 DNA: TGTGCCAGCCAACAGGGAGAGACCCAGTACTTC; CDR3 protein: CASQQGETQYF
J gene: TRBJ1-5; D gene: -; clone size: few; V gene: TRBV10-3; CDR3 DNA: TGTGCCATCAGTGAGTCAGGCCCCGCGGGAAGTCAGCCCCAGCATTTT; CDR3 protein: CAISESGPAGSQPQHF
J gene: TRBJ1-5; D gene: -; clone size: few; V gene: TRBV6-5; CDR3 DNA: TGTGCCAGCAGTTACGATTCAGGGGAAATTTGGCCCCAGCATTTT; CDR3 protein: CASSYDSGEIWPQHF
J gene: TRBJ1-2; D gene: TRBD1; clone size: -; V gene: TRBV24-1; CDR3 DNA: TGTGCCACCCGCACGGGACTGGGGACAGGGTTTTACTATGGCTACACCTTC; CDR3 protein: CATRTGLGTGFYYGYTF
J gene: TRBJ1-1; D gene: -; clone size: -; V gene: TRBV10-3; CDR3 DNA: TGTGCCATCACAGGCACCGCGGACACCCACACTGAAGCTTTCTTT; CDR3 protein: CAITGTADTHTEAFF
J gene: TRBJ1-4; D gene: TRBD1; clone size: -; V gene: TRBV18; CDR3 DNA: TGTGCCAGCTCACGTGGACAGGGGACTAATGAAAAACTGTTTTTT; CDR3 protein: CASSRGQGTNEKLFF
J gene: TRBJ1-1; D gene: -; clone size: -; V gene: TRBV11-2; CDR3 DNA: TGTGCCAGCAGCTTTCGGCAGGGATTGAACACTGAAGCTTTCTTT; CDR3 protein: CASSFRQGLNTEAFF
J gene: TRBJ1-1; D gene: -; clone size: few; V gene: TRBV6-6; CDR3 DNA: TGTGCCACCCGACGGCCCACTGAAGCTTTCTTT; CDR3 protein: CATRRPTEAFF
J gene: TRBJ2-3; D gene: TRBD2; clone size: -; V gene: TRBV5-1; CDR3 DNA: TGCGCCAGCAGCTTGCGGGTAGCGGGGGATACGCAGTATTTT; CDR3 protein: CASSLRVAGDTQYF
J gene: TRBJ2-1; D gene: TRBD1; clone size: few; V gene: TRBV12-3/TRBV12-4; CDR3 DNA: TGTGCCAGCAGTTTCGGTCAGGGACAGGGAATCAATGAGCAGTTCTTC; CDR3 protein: CASSFGQGQGINEQFF
J gene: TRBJ2-3; D gene: TRBD2; clone size: -; V gene: TRBV23-1; CDR3 DNA: TGCGCCAGCAGTCAATCTGTGCGAGCGGGGATCTCAGATACGCAGTATTTT; CDR3 protein: CASSQSVRAGISDTQYF
J gene: TRBJ2-1; D gene: TRBD2; clone size: -; V gene: TRBV7-6; CDR3 DNA: TGTGCCAGCAGTTACCCAACTAGCGGGGGGATTAGCTCCTACAATGAGCAGTTCTTC; CDR3 protein: CASSYPTSGGISSYNEQFF
J gene: TRBJ2-4; D gene: -; clone size: -; V gene: TRBV28; CDR3 DNA: TGTGCCAGCAGTCCCCCGACACGGAACATTCAGTACTTC; CDR3 protein: CASSPPTRNIQYF
J gene: TRBJ2-7; D gene: -; clone size: few; V gene: TRBV21-1; CDR3 DNA: TGTGCCAGTGGGGGGCGGAACGAGCAGTACTTC; CDR3 protein: CASGGRNEQYF
J gene: TRBJ1-5; D gene: -; clone size: -; V gene: TRBV12-3/TRBV12-4; CDR3 DNA: TGTGCCAGCAGTTTTTCAGGGCGCGATCAGCCCCAGCATTTT; CDR3 protein: CASSFSGRDQPQHF
J gene: TRBJ1-5; D gene: -; clone size: -; V gene: TRBV6-5; CDR3 DNA: TGTGCCAGCAGTTCAACAGGGAACAGCAATCAGCCCCAGCATTTT; CDR3 protein: CASSSTGNSNQPQHF
J gene: TRBJ1-2; D gene: TRBD1; clone size: many; V gene: TRBV10-3; CDR3 DNA: TGTGCCATCAGTGATGCCGGACAGGTTTCGAACTATGGCTACACCTTC; CDR3 protein: CAISDAGQVSNYGYTF
J gene: TRBJ2-7; D gene: -; clone size: few; V gene: TRBV5-1; CDR3 DNA: TGCGCCAGCAGCTTGGAAGCCCTGCCGCAGTACTTC; CDR3 protein: CASSLEALPQYF
J gene: TRBJ2-7; D gene: TRBD2; clone size: -; V gene: TRBV6-2/TRBV6-3; CDR3 DNA: TGTGCCAGCGAACAAGCGGGGACCTACGAGCAGTACTTC; CDR3 protein: CASEQAGTYEQYF
J gene: TRBJ2-1; D gene: -; clone size: few; V gene: TRBV12-3/TRBV12-4; CDR3 DNA: TGTGCCAGCAGTTTACCGGTTTGGGATGAGCAGTTCTTC; CDR3 protein: CASSLPVWDEQFF
J gene: TRBJ1-6; D gene: TRBD1; clone size: few; V gene: TRBV5-6; CDR3 DNA: TGTGCCAGCAGCTTATTCTGGCCAGGGGGAGGTTCACCCCTCCACTTT; CDR3 protein: CASSLFWPGGGSPLHF
J gene: TRBJ1-2; D gene: -; clone size: many; V gene: TRBV2; CDR3 DNA: TGTGCCAGCAGTGATATCGGCCTACGGGCTAACTATGGCTACACCTTC; CDR3 protein: CASSDIGLRANYGYTF
J gene: TRBJ1-5; D gene: -; clone size: few; V gene: TRBV27; CDR3 DNA: TGTGCCAGCAATTCCGTCCGAACAATGAATCAGCCCCAGCATTTT; CDR3 protein: CASNSVRTMNQPQHF
J gene: TRBJ2-6; D gene: -; clone size: few; V gene: TRBV6-1; CDR3 DNA: TGTGCCAGCAGGTCTTTTAAGGTCTCTGGGGCCAACGTCCTGACTTTC; CDR3 protein: CASRSFKVSGANVLTF
J gene: TRBJ2-6; D gene: -; clone size: -; V gene: TRBV2; CDR3 DNA: TGTGCCAGCAGTGGACAGGACTCTGGGGCCAACGTCCTGACTTTC; CDR3 protein: CASSGQDSGANVLTF
J gene: TRBJ2-5; D gene: -; clone size: -; V gene: TRBV5-1; CDR3 DNA: TGCGCCAGCAGCCCTCTCGACGGGGCCCAAGAGACCCAGTACTTC; CDR3 protein: CASSPLDGAQETQYF